This entry is about one TCR beta chain. The data stem from a study of blood T cell repertoires in COVID-19. Overall study: Acute-phase and convalescent COVID-19 samples originated in the United States, Italy and Spain. Sources were T cells, B-cell-depleted T cells, or PBMCs; the material itself was cDNA or gDNA.

This CDR3 region has 12 residues. CDR1 and CDR2 (germline): SGHVS, FQNEAQ. Trimming removed 5 bases from V and 8 bases from J, with 9 bases in between. Per the original data handling: The assay estimated nucleated cells by amplifying reference gene primers. The protocol was immunoSEQ multiplex PCR, while the TCRdb copy is restricted to in-frame clones and leaves out a portion. That table gives V, J and clone size, and the DNA gave D and trimming. This sample has 110,000 or so clones; less than 90% occur once, and the top ten carry under 4.5%. This TCR was recovered from a man aged 50-60 years with acute or convalescent COVID-19. The V and J genes are TRBV7-8 and TRBJ1-4, with a possible D match to TRBD1 (5 bases). The sample was peripheral blood. The CDR3, as DNA: TGTGCCAGCAGCCAACCAGGGGAAAAACTGTTTTTT. Protein sequence: CASSQPGEKLFF.